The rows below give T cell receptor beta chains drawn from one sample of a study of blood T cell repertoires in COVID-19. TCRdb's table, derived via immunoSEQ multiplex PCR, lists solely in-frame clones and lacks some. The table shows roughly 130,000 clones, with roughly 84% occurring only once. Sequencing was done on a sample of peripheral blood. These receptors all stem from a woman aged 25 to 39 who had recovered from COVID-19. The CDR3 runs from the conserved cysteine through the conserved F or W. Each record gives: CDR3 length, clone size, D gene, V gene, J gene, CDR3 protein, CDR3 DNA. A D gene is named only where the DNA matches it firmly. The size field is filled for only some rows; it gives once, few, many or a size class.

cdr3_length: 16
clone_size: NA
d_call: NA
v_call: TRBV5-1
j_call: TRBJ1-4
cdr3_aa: CASSPRSATTNEKLFF
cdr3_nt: TGCGCCAGCAGCCCCAGGTCCGCGACAACTAATGAAAAACTGTTTTTT

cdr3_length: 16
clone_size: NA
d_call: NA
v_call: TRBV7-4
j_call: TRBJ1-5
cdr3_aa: CASSSTGRSSNQPQHF
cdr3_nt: TGTGCCAGCAGCTCAACAGGACGAAGTAGCAATCAGCCCCAGCATTTT

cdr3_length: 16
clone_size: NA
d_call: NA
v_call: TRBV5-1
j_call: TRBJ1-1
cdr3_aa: CASSTDRGTGGTEAFF
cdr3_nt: TGCGCCAGCAGCACCGATAGGGGGACGGGTGGCACTGAAGCTTTCTTT

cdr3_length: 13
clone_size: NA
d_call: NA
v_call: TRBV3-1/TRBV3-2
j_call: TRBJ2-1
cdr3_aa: CASSQGPGYEQFF
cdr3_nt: TGTGCCAGCAGCCAAGGGCCGGGATATGAGCAGTTCTTC

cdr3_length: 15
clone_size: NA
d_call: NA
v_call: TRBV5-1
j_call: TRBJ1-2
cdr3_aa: CATAPSGPRGDGYTF
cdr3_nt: TGCGCCACCGCACCCAGTGGACCCCGCGGGGATGGCTACACCTTC

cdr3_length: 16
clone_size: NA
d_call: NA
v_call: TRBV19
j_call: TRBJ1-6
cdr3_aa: CASSTGQSSYNSPLHF
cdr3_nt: TGTGCCAGTAGTACCGGACAGTCCTCCTATAATTCACCCCTCCACTTT

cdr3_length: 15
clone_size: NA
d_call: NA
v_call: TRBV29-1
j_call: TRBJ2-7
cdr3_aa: CSVEISAGVMIEQYF
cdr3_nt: TGCAGCGTTGAAATCTCGGCAGGGGTCATGATCGAGCAGTACTTC

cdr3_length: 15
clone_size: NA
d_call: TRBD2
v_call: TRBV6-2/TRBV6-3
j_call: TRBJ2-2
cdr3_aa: CASSSSGSVTGELFF
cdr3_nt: TGTGCCAGCAGTTCTAGCGGGAGTGTGACCGGGGAGCTGTTTTTT

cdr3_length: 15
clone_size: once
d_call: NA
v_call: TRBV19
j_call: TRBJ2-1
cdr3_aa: CASSMGLSGYNEQFF
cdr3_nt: TGTGCCAGTAGCATGGGACTGTCCGGGTACAATGAGCAGTTCTTC

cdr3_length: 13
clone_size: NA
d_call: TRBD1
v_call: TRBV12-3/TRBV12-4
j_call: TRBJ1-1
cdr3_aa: CASSFTGDAEAFF
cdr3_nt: TGTGCCAGCAGTTTTACAGGGGACGCTGAAGCTTTCTTT

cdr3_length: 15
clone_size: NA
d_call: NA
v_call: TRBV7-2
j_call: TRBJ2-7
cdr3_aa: CASSFRLVSTTEQYF
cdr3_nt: TGTGCCAGCAGCTTCCGGTTGGTATCGACAACGGAGCAGTACTTC

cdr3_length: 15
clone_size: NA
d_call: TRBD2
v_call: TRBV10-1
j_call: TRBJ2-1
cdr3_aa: CASSAGEGGHNEQFF
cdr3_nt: TGCGCCAGCAGTGCCGGGGAGGGCGGGCACAATGAGCAGTTCTTC

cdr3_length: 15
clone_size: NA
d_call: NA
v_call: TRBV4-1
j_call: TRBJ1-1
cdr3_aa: CASSQDSLADTEAFF
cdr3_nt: TGCGCCAGCAGCCAAGATTCGCTTGCGGACACTGAAGCTTTCTTT

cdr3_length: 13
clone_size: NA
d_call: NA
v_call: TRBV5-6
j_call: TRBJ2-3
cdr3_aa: CASSLAGRDTQYF
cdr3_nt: TGTGCCAGCAGCTTGGCCGGGAGAGATACGCAGTATTTT

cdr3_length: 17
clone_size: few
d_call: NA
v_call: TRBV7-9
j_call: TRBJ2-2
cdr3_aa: CASSRQNPSGITGELFF
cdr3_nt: TGTGCCAGCAGCCGGCAAAACCCTTCCGGGATCACCGGGGAGCTGTTTTTT

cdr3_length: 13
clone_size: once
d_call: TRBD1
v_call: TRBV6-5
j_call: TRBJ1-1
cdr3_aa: CASSPDRGTEAFF
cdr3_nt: TGTGCCAGCAGCCCCGACAGGGGCACTGAAGCTTTCTTT

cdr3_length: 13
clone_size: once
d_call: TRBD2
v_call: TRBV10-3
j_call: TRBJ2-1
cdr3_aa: CAIRSSGYNEQFF
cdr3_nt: TGTGCCATCAGGTCTAGCGGCTACAATGAGCAGTTCTTC

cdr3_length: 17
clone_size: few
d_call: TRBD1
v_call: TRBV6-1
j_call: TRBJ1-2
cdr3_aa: CASSELWGQGRSDGYTF
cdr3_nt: TGTGCCAGCAGTGAACTTTGGGGACAGGGGAGATCGGATGGCTACACCTTC

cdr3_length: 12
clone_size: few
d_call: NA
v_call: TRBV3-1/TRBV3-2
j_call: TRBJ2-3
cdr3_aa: CASSLYTDTQYF
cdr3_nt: TGTGCCAGCAGCCTATACACAGATACGCAGTATTTT

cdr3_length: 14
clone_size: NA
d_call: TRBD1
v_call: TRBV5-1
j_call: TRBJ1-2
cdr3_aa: CASSAPGGANGYTF
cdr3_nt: TGCGCCAGCAGCGCGCCAGGGGGTGCGAATGGCTACACCTTC

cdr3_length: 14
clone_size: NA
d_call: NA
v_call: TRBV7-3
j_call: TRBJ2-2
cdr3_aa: CASSPQSSLGELFF
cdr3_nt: TGTGCCAGCAGCCCCCAAAGTAGTCTAGGGGAGCTGTTTTTT

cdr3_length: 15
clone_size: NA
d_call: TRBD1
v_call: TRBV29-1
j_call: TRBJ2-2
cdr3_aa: CSVPGTGANTGELFF
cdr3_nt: TGCAGCGTTCCCGGGACAGGGGCGAACACCGGGGAGCTGTTTTTT

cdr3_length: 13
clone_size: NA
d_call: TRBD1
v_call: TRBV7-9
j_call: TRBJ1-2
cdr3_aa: CASSSGQGYGYTF
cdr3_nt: TGTGCCAGCAGCTCCGGACAGGGGTATGGCTACACCTTC

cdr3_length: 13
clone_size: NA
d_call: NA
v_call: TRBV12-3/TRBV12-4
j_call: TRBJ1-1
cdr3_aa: CASSLKTGIEAFF
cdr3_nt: TGTGCCAGCAGTTTAAAGACCGGGATTGAAGCTTTCTTT

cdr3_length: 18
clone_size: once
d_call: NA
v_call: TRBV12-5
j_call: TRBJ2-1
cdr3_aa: CASGLVKKPLSSYNEQFF
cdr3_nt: TGTGCTAGTGGTTTGGTGAAAAAACCCCTGAGCTCCTACAATGAGCAGTTCTTC

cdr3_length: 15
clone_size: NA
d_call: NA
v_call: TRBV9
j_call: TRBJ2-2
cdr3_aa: CASSVAGENTGELFF
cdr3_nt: TGTGCCAGCAGCGTAGCGGGGGAGAACACCGGGGAGCTGTTTTTT

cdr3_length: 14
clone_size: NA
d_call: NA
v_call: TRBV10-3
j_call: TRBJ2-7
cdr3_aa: CAISESEVPYEQYF
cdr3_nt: TGTGCCATCAGTGAGTCGGAGGTCCCCTACGAGCAGTACTTC

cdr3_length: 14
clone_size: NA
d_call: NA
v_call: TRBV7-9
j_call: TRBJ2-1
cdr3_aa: CASSLAGVRHEQFF
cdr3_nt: TGTGCCAGCAGCTTAGCGGGAGTACGTCATGAGCAGTTCTTC

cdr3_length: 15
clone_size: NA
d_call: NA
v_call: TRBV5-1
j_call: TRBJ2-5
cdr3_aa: CASSLALEGPSTQYF
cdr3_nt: TGCGCCAGCAGCTTGGCATTGGAGGGCCCCTCGACCCAGTACTTC

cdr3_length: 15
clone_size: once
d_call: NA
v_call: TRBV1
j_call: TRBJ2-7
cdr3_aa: CTSSPTSGRPYEQYF
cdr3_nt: TGCACCAGCAGCCCCACTAGCGGGAGACCTTACGAGCAGTACTTC

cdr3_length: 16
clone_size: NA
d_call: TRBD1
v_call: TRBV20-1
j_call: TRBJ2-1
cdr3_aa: CSASAFLRDRSNEQFF
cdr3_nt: TGCAGTGCTAGTGCCTTTCTAAGGGACAGATCCAATGAGCAGTTCTTC

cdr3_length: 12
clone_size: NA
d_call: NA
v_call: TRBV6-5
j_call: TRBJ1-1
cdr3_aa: CASKRGDTEAFF
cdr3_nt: TGTGCCAGCAAAAGGGGTGACACTGAAGCTTTCTTT

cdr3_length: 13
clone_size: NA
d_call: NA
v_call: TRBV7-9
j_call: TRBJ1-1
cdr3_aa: CASNLAGNTEAFF
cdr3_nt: TGTGCCAGCAACCTGGCAGGGAACACTGAAGCTTTCTTT

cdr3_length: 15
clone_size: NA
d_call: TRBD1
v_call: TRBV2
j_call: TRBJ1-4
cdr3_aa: CASRGGQGLNEKLFF
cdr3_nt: TGTGCCAGCAGGGGGGGACAGGGGTTGAATGAAAAACTGTTTTTT

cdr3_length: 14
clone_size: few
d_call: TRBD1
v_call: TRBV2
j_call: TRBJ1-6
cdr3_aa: CASSGTGRNSPLHF
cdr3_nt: TGTGCCAGCAGTGGGACAGGGAGGAATTCACCCCTCCACTTT

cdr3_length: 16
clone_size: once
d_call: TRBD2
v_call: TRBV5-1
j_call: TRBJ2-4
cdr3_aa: CASSLESNTGRDIQYF
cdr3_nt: TGCGCCAGCAGCTTGGAAAGTAACACCGGGAGGGACATTCAGTACTTC

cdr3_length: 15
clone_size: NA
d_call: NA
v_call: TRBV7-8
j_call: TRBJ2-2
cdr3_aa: CASSLGTRDTGELFF
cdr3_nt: TGTGCCAGCAGCCTCGGGACAAGGGACACCGGGGAGCTGTTTTTT

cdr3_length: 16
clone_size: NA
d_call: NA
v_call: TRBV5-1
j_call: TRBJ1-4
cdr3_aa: CASSSPLGATNEKLFF
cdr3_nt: TGCGCCAGCAGCTCACCATTGGGAGCAACTAATGAAAAACTGTTTTTT

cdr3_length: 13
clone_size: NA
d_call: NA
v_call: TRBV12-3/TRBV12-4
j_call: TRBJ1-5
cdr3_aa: CASSHDRNQPQHF
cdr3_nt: TGTGCCAGCAGCCATGACAGAAATCAGCCCCAGCATTTT

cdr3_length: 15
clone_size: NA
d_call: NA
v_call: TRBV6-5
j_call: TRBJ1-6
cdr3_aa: CASSYSYRDNSPLHF
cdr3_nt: TGTGCCAGCAGTTACTCGTACAGGGATAATTCACCCCTCCACTTT

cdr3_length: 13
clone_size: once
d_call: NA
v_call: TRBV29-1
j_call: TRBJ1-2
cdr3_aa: CSVGMGANYGYTF
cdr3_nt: TGCAGCGTTGGAATGGGGGCGAACTATGGCTACACCTTC

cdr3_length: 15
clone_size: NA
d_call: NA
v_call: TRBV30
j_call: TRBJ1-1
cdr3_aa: CAWKQIRGANTEAFF
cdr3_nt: TGTGCCTGGAAACAAATCCGTGGGGCAAACACTGAAGCTTTCTTT

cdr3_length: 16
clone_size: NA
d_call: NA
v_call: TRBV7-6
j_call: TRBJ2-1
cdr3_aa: CASSSTGHTSYNEQFF
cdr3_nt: TGTGCCAGCAGCTCGACGGGACACACATCCTACAATGAGCAGTTCTTC

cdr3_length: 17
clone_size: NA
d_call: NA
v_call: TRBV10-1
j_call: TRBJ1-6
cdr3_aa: CASSPNRALPYNSPLHF
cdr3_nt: TGCGCCAGCAGTCCAAACAGGGCCCTCCCCTATAATTCACCCCTCCACTTT

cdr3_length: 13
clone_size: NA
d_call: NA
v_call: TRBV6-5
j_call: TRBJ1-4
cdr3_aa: CASKARVNEKLFF
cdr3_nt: TGTGCCAGCAAGGCACGGGTAAATGAAAAACTGTTTTTT

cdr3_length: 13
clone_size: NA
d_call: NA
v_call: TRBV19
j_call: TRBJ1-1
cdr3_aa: CASQDRTVTEAFF
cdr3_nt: TGTGCCAGTCAGGACAGAACGGTCACTGAAGCTTTCTTT

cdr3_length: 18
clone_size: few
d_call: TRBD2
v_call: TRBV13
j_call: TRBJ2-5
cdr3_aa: CASAIRRRGVLYQETQYF
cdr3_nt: TGTGCCAGCGCCATTAGAAGGCGGGGGGTACTGTACCAAGAGACCCAGTACTTC

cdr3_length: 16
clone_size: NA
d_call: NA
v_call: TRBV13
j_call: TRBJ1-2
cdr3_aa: CASSVEAGLRDYGYTF
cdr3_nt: TGTGCCAGCTCCGTAGAGGCAGGGCTAAGGGACTATGGCTACACCTTC

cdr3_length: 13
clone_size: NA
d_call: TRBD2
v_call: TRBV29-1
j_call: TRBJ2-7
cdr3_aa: CSVDGTSGYEQYF
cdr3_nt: TGCAGCGTTGATGGGACTAGCGGCTACGAGCAGTACTTC

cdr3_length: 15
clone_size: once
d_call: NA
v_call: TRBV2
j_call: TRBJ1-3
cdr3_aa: CASSDGQGRGNTIYF
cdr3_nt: TGTGCCAGCAGTGATGGCCAGGGAAGAGGAAACACCATATATTTT

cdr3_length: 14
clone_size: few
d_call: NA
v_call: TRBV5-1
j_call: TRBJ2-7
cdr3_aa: CASSLGTQAREQYF
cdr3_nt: TGCGCCAGCAGCTTGGGTACCCAGGCAAGGGAGCAGTACTTC

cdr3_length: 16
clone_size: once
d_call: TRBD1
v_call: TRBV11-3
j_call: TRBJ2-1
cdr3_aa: CASSLGTGDPYNEQFF
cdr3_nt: TGTGCCAGCAGCTTAGGGACAGGGGACCCCTACAATGAGCAGTTCTTC

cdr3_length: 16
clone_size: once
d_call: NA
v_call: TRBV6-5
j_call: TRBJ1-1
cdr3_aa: CASSYSRVPLATEAFF
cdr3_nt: TGTGCCAGCAGTTACTCGAGAGTGCCCCTCGCCACTGAAGCTTTCTTT

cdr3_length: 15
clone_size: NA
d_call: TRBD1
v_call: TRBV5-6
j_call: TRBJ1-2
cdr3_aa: CASSVGQGGFYGYTF
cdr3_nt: TGTGCCAGCAGCGTCGGACAGGGGGGATTCTATGGCTACACCTTC

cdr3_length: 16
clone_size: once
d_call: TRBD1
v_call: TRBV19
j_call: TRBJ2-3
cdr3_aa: CASSHRTGGGTDTQYF
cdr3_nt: TGTGCCAGTAGTCACAGAACAGGGGGCGGCACAGATACGCAGTATTTT

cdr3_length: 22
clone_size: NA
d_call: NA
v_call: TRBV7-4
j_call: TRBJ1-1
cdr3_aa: CASSFFPLRVSRAGQLNTEAFF
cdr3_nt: TGTGCCAGCAGCTTTTTCCCCTTAAGGGTTAGTAGGGCAGGGCAGCTGAACACTGAAGCTTTCTTT

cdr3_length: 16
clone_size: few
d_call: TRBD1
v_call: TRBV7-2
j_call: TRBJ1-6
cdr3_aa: CASSQGQGRDNSPLHF
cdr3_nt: TGTGCCAGCAGCCAGGGACAGGGCAGGGATAATTCACCCCTCCACTTT

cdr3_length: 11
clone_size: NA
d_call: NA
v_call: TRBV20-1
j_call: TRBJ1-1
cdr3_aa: CSAIGGTEAFF
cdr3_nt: TGCAGTGCTATAGGCGGGACTGAAGCTTTCTTT

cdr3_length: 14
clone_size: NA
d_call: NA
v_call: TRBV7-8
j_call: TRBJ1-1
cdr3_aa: CASSVSGGHAEAFF
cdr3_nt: TGTGCCAGCAGCGTCAGTGGAGGTCACGCTGAAGCTTTCTTT